A few counts support the clone carrying this T cell receptor beta chain. Its antigen remains unidentified. The data stem from a study of identical twins. Whole-study findings and limits: Analyses of zero insertions could be partly confounded by invariant MAIT and iNKT cells. Insertions were reduced in abundant cord blood beta clonotypes but not in memory repertoires.

Trimming cost V 1 base and J 9 bases, with 4 bases left between them. The CDR3 is made up of 11 amino acids. From germline, CDR1 is SEHNR and CDR2 FQNEAQ (reference sequence). TCRdb called the 5' RACE reads again in MiXCR, with one record for every CDR3 protein. Of fewer than 500,000 distinct CDR3 sequences listed, 24% are singletons. This same sample was also taken into another study, of T cells expressing NK-cell markers. That work states: Underlying the TCR beta repertoires were sorted CD3+CD56+NKG2C+, CD3+CD56+NKG2C- and CD3+CD56-NKG2C+ T cells. In several donors, these clonotypes also led the CD3+CD56-NKG2C+ fraction.

The J gene is TRBJ2-1, the V gene TRBV7-9; D gene uncertain. This receptor was identified in a woman aged 18-30 years in good health. Sequenced material: CD4+ T cells sorted from blood. This chain's CDR3 is CASSLVREQFF. CDR3 in DNA: TGTGCCAGCAGCTTAGTTCGTGAGCAGTTCTTC.